Below are 25 T cell receptor beta chains sequenced from a single sample in a study of follicular helper T cells after annual influenza vaccination. Profiled with immunoSEQ multiplex PCR; TCRdb holds only in-frame clones, not every one. Of just under 4,000 clones in the sample, 82% were seen once. Sample time point: 2014-2015 season, 7 days after vaccination. The sample here was CXCR5- memory CD4+ T cells sorted from blood, taken 7 days after influenza vaccination. These TCRs come from an adult who received the influenza vaccine.

The chain employs TRBV7-8 and TRBJ2-3; no clear D. The CDR3 spans 13 residues. In germline, CDR1 is SGHVS, CDR2 FQNEAQ. V was clipped by 1 base and J by 5 bases, with 7 bases between them. The DNA of the CDR3 is TGTGCCAGCAGCTTAGGGGTTGAAGATACGCAGTATTTT. Protein product: CASSLGVEDTQYF.

The V gene is TRBV6-6, the J gene TRBJ2-7, with a weak D call TRBD2 (7 bases). The CDR3 consists of 13 residues. In germline, CDR1 is MNHNY, CDR2 SVGAGI (reference sequence). V was shortened by 7 bases and J by 3 bases, with 13 bases between the two germline ends. Here the CDR3 reads CASNLGGGYEQYF. DNA for the CDR3: TGTGCCAGCAACTTGGGAGGGGGCTACGAGCAGTACTTC.

The V call is TRBV5-1, the J call TRBJ1-1; D is possibly TRBD1 (5 bases). Germline V lookup: CDR1 SGHRS, CDR2 YFSETQ. V dropped 1 base and J dropped 8 bases, with 18 bases sitting between them. The CDR3 has 15 residues. CDR3 protein: CASSLSGTRLPEAFF. The CDR3 DNA reads as TGCGCCAGCAGCTTGTCTGGGACCCGCTTACCAGAAGCTTTCTTT.

The chain recombines TRBV19 with TRBJ1-6; D gene uncertain. Between the trimmed V and J ends, which lost 3 bases and 3 bases, there was a span of 18 bases. This CDR3 comprises 18 residues. Germline CDR1 reads LNHDA; CDR2 reads SQIVND (reference sequence). The CDR3 here is CASSMSRRDFLYNSPLHF. The CDR3 DNA sequence: TGTGCCAGTAGTATGTCCCGCCGGGATTTTCTCTATAATTCACCCCTCCACTTT.

Turning to this clone: At one end the junction does not follow the germline gene, possibly because of a read error. The chain carries TRBV4-1 and TRBJ1-6, with D unclear. Germline V lookup: CDR1 MGHRA, CDR2 YSYEKL. The CDR3 has 18 amino acids. As DNA, the CDR3 is TGCGCCAGCAGCGAAGATAGGGATCTTAGGCCTAGAAATTCACCCCTCCACTTT. Residues: CASSEDRDLRPRNSPLHF.

This chain uses TRBV5-1 with TRBJ1-2, with D perhaps TRBD1 (5 bases). The V gene's germline CDR1 is SGHRS and CDR2 YFSETQ. The CDR3 has 13 residues. V was shortened by 6 bases and J by 6 bases, with 15 bases between the two germline ends. This chain's CDR3 is CASTKGPLDGYTF. The DNA for the CDR3 is TGCGCCAGCACGAAGGGGCCCTTAGATGGCTACACCTTC.

V usage is TRBV5-1 and J usage is TRBJ2-1; 9 bases agree with TRBD1. The ends lost 1 base at V and 9 bases at J; junction bases unmatched: 8. The CDR3 loop spans 15 amino acids. Germline V gives CDR1 SGHRS, CDR2 YFSETQ. In nucleotides, the CDR3 is TGCGCCAGCAGCTTGTCGGGACAGGGCCTCGGTGAGCAGTTCTTC. Protein product: CASSLSGQGLGEQFF.

The chain joins TRBV6-1 to TRBJ1-2; D gene ambiguous. This CDR3 has 14 amino acids. The V end lost 1 base, the J end lost 5 bases, and 11 bases lay between the germline ends. Germline V gene lookup returns CDR1 MNHNS and CDR2 SASEGT. The CDR3 nucleotides read TGTGCCAGCAGTGAAGGAGGGCCTTGGTATGGCTACACCTTC. It encodes CASSEGGPWYGYTF.

This clone has just one count. This sequence joins TRBV19 and TRBJ1-5; possibly TRBD1 for D (6 bases). The CDR3 runs 16 residues. CDR1 and CDR2 from the germline V gene are LNHDA and SQIVND (reference sequence). The V gene lost 5 bases and the J gene lost 2 bases, with 16 bases spanning the gap. CDR3 amino acids: CASSSQVGGGNQPQHF. CDR3 DNA sequence: TGTGCCAGTAGTTCCCAGGTCGGGGGCGGCAATCAGCCCCAGCATTTT.

The gene calls are TRBV4-2 and TRBJ2-5; 7 positions agree with TRBD2. The CDR3 totals 14 residues. From germline, CDR1 is LGHNA and CDR2 YNFKEQ. V shed 5 bases, J shed 2 bases, and the junction held 5 bases outside the gene matches. CDR3: CASSRMGLQETQYF. The CDR3 DNA reads TGTGCCAGCAGCAGAATGGGACTACAAGAGACCCAGTACTTC.

The chain employs TRBV4-1 and TRBJ1-2, with 8 bases lining up with TRBD1. Trimming at V came to 2 bases and at J to 9 bases, leaving 14 bases not matched to a gene. The germline V gene has CDR1 MGHRA and CDR2 YSYEKL. The CDR3 sequence is 16 residues long. For the CDR3, the DNA is TGCGCCAGCAGCCAACCAACCAGGGGGCGCATGGGAAGCTACACCTTC. Translation: CASSQPTRGRMGSYTF.

This clone appeared a few times. In DNA form, the CDR3 reads TGTGCCAGTCAGGACAGTTCTAACTATGGCTACACCTTC. It codes for CASQDSSNYGYTF. The chain links TRBV6-6 to TRBJ1-2, with a weak D call TRBD1 (6 bases). V lost 9 bases and J lost 0, with 11 bases in between. The CDR3 is made up of 13 amino acids. Germline lookup yields CDR1 MNHNY and CDR2 SVGAGI (reference sequence).

This clone came up once. The V gene is TRBV5-4, the J gene TRBJ1-1; tentatively, D is TRBD1 (6 bases). In germline, CDR1 is SGHNT, CDR2 YYREEE (reference sequence). V lost 4 bases, J lost 4 bases, and 17 bases lay in between. This CDR3 is 15 amino acids long. The DNA for the CDR3 is TGTGCCAGCAGCATCCGGGACAAGCCGACCACTGAAGCTTTCTTT. It encodes CASSIRDKPTTEAFF. Drawing the rest from reference TRBV5-4 and TRBJ1-1, the complete variable domain is ETGVTQSPTHLIKTRGQQVTLRCSSQSGHNTVSWYQQALGQGPQFIFQYYREEENGRGNFPPRFSGLQFPNYSSELNVNALELDDSALYLCASSIRDKPTTEAFFGQGTRLTVV.

The chain recombines TRBV2 with TRBJ1-6; D remains unclear. CDR1 is SNHLY, CDR2 FYNNEI, per germline. The length of the CDR3 is 13 residues. V lost 7 bases, J lost 2 bases, and 6 bases lay in between. CDR3 nucleotide sequence: TGTGCCAGCACCGTCACCTATAATTCACCCCTCCACTTT. Its protein is CASTVTYNSPLHF.

The genes are TRBV4-3 and TRBJ2-7, with D possibly matching TRBD1 (6 bases). Deletions cut 4 bases from V and 3 bases from J, with 10 bases between. Germline lookup yields CDR1 LGHNA and CDR2 YSLEER. This CDR3 spans 13 amino acids. The CDR3 spells CASSRGHNYEQYF. The DNA of the CDR3 is TGCGCCAGCAGCCGGGGACACAACTACGAGCAGTACTTC.

This chain links TRBV28 with TRBJ1-2, with TRBD1 matching over 9 bases. The CDR3 consists of 15 residues. The V and J ends lost 5 bases and 3 bases, in that order; junction bases with no gene match: 7. Germline-derived CDR1 and CDR2 are MDHEN and SYDVKM. The CDR3 loop is CASSGLDRGDYGYTF. For the CDR3, the DNA is TGTGCCAGCAGTGGATTGGACAGGGGAGACTATGGCTACACCTTC.

The chain carries TRBV19 and TRBJ2-2; 7 bases fit TRBD1. Germline trimming cut 2 bases from V and 7 bases from J; bases unmatched to any gene: 7. The CDR3 extends over 15 amino acids. The V gene's germline CDR1 is LNHDA and CDR2 SQIVND (reference sequence). This chain's CDR3 is CASSITGAYDGELFF. As DNA, the CDR3 is TGTGCCAGTAGTATAACAGGGGCGTATGACGGGGAGCTGTTTTTT. Variable domain in full (rest from reference TRBV19 and TRBJ2-2): DGGITQSPKYLFRKEGQNVTLSCEQNLNHDAMYWYRQDPGQGLRLIYYSQIVNDFQKGDIAEGYSVSREKKESFPLTVTSAQKNPTAFYLCASSITGAYDGELFFGEGSRLTVL.

The V and J genes are TRBV7-2 and TRBJ1-6, with D tentatively TRBD1 (6 bases). CDR1 is SGHTA and CDR2 is FQGNSA in the germline V gene. The CDR3 spans 14 residues. V was shortened by 8 bases and J by 8 bases, with 16 bases between the two germline ends. CDR3 sequence reads: CASGAGALDSPLHF. The DNA for the CDR3 is TGTGCCAGCGGGGCAGGGGCTTTAGATTCACCCCTCCACTTT.

This chain uses TRBV19 with TRBJ2-2, with 8 bases identical to TRBD1. The V gene end was trimmed by 10 bases and the J gene end by 0 bases; junction bases not matched to a gene: 4. Germline CDR1 reads LNHDA; CDR2 reads SQIVND (reference sequence). The CDR3 has 14 amino acids. The CDR3 reads CATRGRANTGELFF. Written as DNA, the CDR3 is TGTGCCACCAGGGGGCGAGCGAACACCGGGGAGCTGTTTTTT.

The V call is TRBV28, the J call TRBJ1-5; maybe TRBD1 (6 bases). In germline, CDR1 is MDHEN, CDR2 SYDVKM. The CDR3 loop spans 13 amino acids. V lost 1 base to trimming and J lost 5 bases, with 6 bases between them. CDR3 protein: CASSLSGDQPQHF. CDR3 in DNA: TGTGCCAGCAGTTTATCAGGGGATCAGCCCCAGCATTTT.

This chain links TRBV29-1 with TRBJ2-5, with D possibly being TRBD1 or TRBD2 (5 bases each). This CDR3 is 17 amino acids long. V dropped 5 bases and J dropped 4 bases, with 26 bases sitting between them. CDR1 is SQVTM and CDR2 is ANQGSEA in the germline V gene. CDR3 bases: TGCAGCGTTCCCAAACCGGGGCCATTGGTGGGCCTAGAGACCCAGTACTTC. Amino acid sequence: CSVPKPGPLVGLETQYF. Full variable domain (rest looked up from reference TRBV29-1 and TRBJ2-5): SAVISQKPSRDICQRGTSLTIQCQVDSQVTMMFWYRQQPGQSLTLIATANQGSEATYESGFVIDKFPISRPNLTFSTLTVSNMSPEDSSIYLCSVPKPGPLVGLETQYFGPGTRLLVL.

V gene TRBV5-1 combines with J gene TRBJ1-4; D uncertain. Trimming took off 1 base at V and 7 bases at J, with 8 bases between the two ends. The CDR3 contains 13 residues. Looked up from germline, CDR1 is SGHRS and CDR2 is YFSETQ. CDR3 sequence reads: CASSLYSGEKLFF. The CDR3 nucleotides read TGCGCCAGCAGCTTGTACAGTGGTGAAAAACTGTTTTTT.

The chain recombines TRBV5-1 with TRBJ2-5; possibly TRBD2 for D (7 bases). Trimming took off 0 bases at V and 2 bases at J, with 14 bases between the two ends. Germline CDR1 is SGHRS and CDR2 is YFSETQ. CDR3 length: 16 residues. The CDR3 loop reads CASSLAKGGSQETQYF. The CDR3 region has the DNA TGCGCCAGCAGCTTGGCCAAGGGGGGGTCACAAGAGACCCAGTACTTC.

The chain combines TRBV5-6 with TRBJ2-5, with TRBD1 matching over 9 bases. Losses at the gene ends were 1 base for V and 0 bases for J; bases not matched to a gene: 4. The CDR3 totals 16 residues. Germline V gives CDR1 SGHDT, CDR2 YYEEEE. CDR3 protein: CASSLQGQGYQETQYF. The CDR3 bases are TGTGCCAGCAGCTTGCAAGGACAGGGGTACCAAGAGACCCAGTACTTC.

The count of this clone is one. The genes are TRBV7-6 and TRBJ2-1; unclear D gene. The CDR3 consists of 12 residues. Germline loops: CDR1 SGHVS, CDR2 FNYEAQ. The ends were cut back, 3 bases at V and 1 base at J, with 1 base in the middle. The CDR3 sequence: CASSFSYNEQFF. The CDR3 DNA sequence: TGTGCCAGCAGCTTTTCCTACAATGAGCAGTTCTTC.